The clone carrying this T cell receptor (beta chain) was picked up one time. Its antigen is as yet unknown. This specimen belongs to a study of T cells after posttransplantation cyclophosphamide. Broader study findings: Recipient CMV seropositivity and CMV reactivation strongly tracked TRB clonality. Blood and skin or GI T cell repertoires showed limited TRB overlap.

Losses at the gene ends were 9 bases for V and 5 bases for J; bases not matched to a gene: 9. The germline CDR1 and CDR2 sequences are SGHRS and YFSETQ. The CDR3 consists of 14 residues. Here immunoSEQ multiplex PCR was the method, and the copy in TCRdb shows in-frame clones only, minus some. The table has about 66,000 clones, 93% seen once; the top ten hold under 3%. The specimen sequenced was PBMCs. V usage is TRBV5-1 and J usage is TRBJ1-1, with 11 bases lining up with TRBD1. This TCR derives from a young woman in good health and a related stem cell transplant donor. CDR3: CATQVGQGGTEAFF. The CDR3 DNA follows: TGCGCCACCCAGGTGGGACAGGGGGGTACTGAAGCTTTCTTT.